This T cell receptor beta chain emerged from a study of post-analysis software for immune sequencing data. Study summary: Progressive-relapsing, secondary progressive and relapsing-remitting multiple sclerosis were among the disease courses included.

Study-wide findings and caveats: Patients carried roughly 5 TRBV segments more frequently than controls did, and TRBV5-6, TRBV5-1 and TRBV20-1 were among them. The F measure placed samples prepared in the same batch into strongly shared clusters.

Included in the TCR beta cDNA libraries were unique molecular identifiers. About 500,000 cDNA molecules were obtained from roughly 1 to 10 million T cells. TCRdb analysed the PCR reads with MiXCR anew, one entry per CDR3 protein. The sample has a few hundred thousand distinct CDR3 sequences; approximately 37% are singletons. V gave up 3 bases and J gave up 3 bases; unmatched junction bases: 2. CDR3 length: 13 residues. Germline loops: CDR1 DFQATT, CDR2 SNEGSKA (reference sequence). In this sample, this clonotype turned up a few times. Its cognate antigen is unknown. Source material: blood. The receptor was derived from a girl aged 2-9 years with multiple sclerosis. The rearrangement uses TRBV20-1 and TRBJ2-5; 9 nucleotides align to TRBD2. The CDR3 protein is CSASPSGKETQYF. CDR3 DNA: TGCAGTGCTAGTCCTAGCGGGAAAGAGACCCAGTACTTC.